This T cell receptor beta chain appears in the sequencing data of a study of T-cell memory formation after mild COVID-19. Constant-segment primers served in 5'RACE that generated TCR alpha and TCR beta cDNA libraries bearing sample barcodes and UMIs. In TCRdb, the 5' RACE reads were re-called with MiXCR into one record per CDR3 protein. The top ten clones hold 20% to 25% of a sample with about 350,000 distinct CDR3 sequences, roughly an eighth of them seen once. Unmatched junction bases numbered 5, after V lost 6 bases and J lost 2 bases. CDR3 size: 15 residues. Germline V CDR1 and CDR2: KGHSH, LQKENI.

This clonotype was obtained from a young man who had mild COVID-19 (a few samples of this study predate the infection). Cell type and time point are not known. The sequencing input was PBMCs or a T cell subset sorted from them (not recorded which). The V gene is TRBV18, the J gene TRBJ2-3, with TRBD2 matching over 10 bases. CDR3 nucleotides: TGTGCCAGCTCCCGGACTAGCGGACTCACAGATACGCAGTATTTT. Protein sequence: CASSRTSGLTDTQYF.